The present T cell receptor (beta chain) was sequenced within a study of cytomegalovirus exposure and HLA in healthy donors. General observations from the study: In a later analysis, common viral pathogens appeared linked to several of the most significant clusters. Association of some 18,000 TCR beta sequences with HLA alleles was found at 0.05 false discovery rate in a later analysis.

Trimming cost V 5 bases and J 7 bases; bases outside gene matches: 9. CDR1 is SGHAT, CDR2 FQNNGV, per germline. This CDR3 spans 14 amino acids. This clone was seen a handful of times. Its antigen remains unknown. PCR was performed using 60 Vbeta and 13 Jbeta primers. TCRdb's table, derived via immunoSEQ multiplex PCR, lists solely in-frame clones and lacks some. There are about 160,000 clones in the sample; 71% occur only once, and under 3.5% lies in the top ten. The rearrangement uses TRBV11-2 and TRBJ1-1; TRBD1 matches at 8 bases. The sample was PBMCs. The TCR was taken from a woman aged 25 to 45 in good health and CMV-seronegative. CDR3 DNA sequence: TGTGCCAGCAGCGCCCAGGGGGCGTTTAGTGAAGCTTTCTTT. This encodes CASSAQGAFSEAFF.